The clone carrying this T cell receptor beta chain was observed a few times. Original handling: Counts of nucleated cells, estimated from reference gene primer amplification, were obtained. Sequenced by immunoSEQ multiplex PCR; TCRdb stores in-frame clones only, minus some. The V and J calls and clone size come from that table; D and trimming were worked out from the DNA. Of roughly 140,000 clones listed, approximately 89% are singletons. This sample is part of a study of blood T cell repertoires in COVID-19. Background on the study: The origin of the acute and convalescent COVID-19 samples was the United States, Italy and Spain. T cells, B-cell-depleted T cells, or PBMCs supplied cDNA or gDNA.

Sequencing was performed on peripheral blood. The sequence was obtained from a woman aged 45-65 years with acute or convalescent COVID-19.

CDR3 region: CASRRQFREKLFF. The CDR3 DNA reads TGTGCCAGCAGACGACAGTTCCGGGAAAAACTGTTTTTT. The V gene is TRBV12-3 or TRBV12-4, the J gene TRBJ1-4; D is possibly TRBD1 (5 bases). This CDR3 is built from 13 residues. V lost 6 bases and J lost 8, with 13 bases in between.